The TCR beta chain described here comes from a study of shared clonotypes between healthy human individuals. Study-wide results and limits: Some clonotypes were shared by all four sorted-subset donors, while others were not shared. The non-shared ones had lower generation probabilities than the shared ones.

V shed 1 base and J shed 0 bases, with 10 bases lying between them. CDR1 is SGHVS, CDR2 FQNEAQ, per germline. The CDR3 covers 16 residues. It was across several immunoSEQ plates that each subset's genomic DNA was evenly split. Libraries were prepared by immunoSEQ multiplex PCR; TCRdb keeps only in-frame clonotypes and omits some of them. The table has around 1.1 million clones, 75% to 80% seen once. As to this clone: The antigen remains undetermined.

Material for sequencing was memory CD4+ T cells from PBMCs. Subset meaning: CD45RA-negative fraction. This receptor was taken from a man aged 18 to 30 in good health. Some clones in this sample may be carry-over from other donors' samples. The J gene is TRBJ1-3, the V gene TRBV7-8; D is unresolved. In DNA form, the CDR3 reads TGTGCCAGCAGCTTAGACGGGTTGAGCTCTGGAAACACCATATATTTT. This sequence encodes CASSLDGLSSGNTIYF.